This TCR beta chain stems from a study of shared clonotypes between healthy human individuals. For the study at large: Participating donors consisted of a couple of women and a few men aged 18 to 49.

The genomic DNA of each subset was split evenly across several immunoSEQ plates. Here immunoSEQ multiplex PCR was the method, and the copy in TCRdb shows in-frame clones only, minus some. The table includes 700,000 or so clones, more than 70% detected once. The authors divided CD4+ cells into CD45RA+ naive and CD45RA-negative memory subsets. The CDR3 sequence is 14 residues long. Looked up from germline, CDR1 is MGHDK and CDR2 is SYGVNS. The trim removed 4 bases at V and 2 bases at J, leaving 2 bases unmatched. Specimen: memory CD4+ T cells sorted from blood. Subset denoted: CD45RA-negative fraction. The V call is TRBV25-1, the J call TRBJ2-3; TRBD2 matches 8 bases. This clonotype was sampled from a woman in her twenties or thirties in good health. In nucleotides, the CDR3 is TGTGCCAGCAGTGGAGCGGGAGCCACAGATACGCAGTATTTT. Translated: CASSGAGATDTQYF.